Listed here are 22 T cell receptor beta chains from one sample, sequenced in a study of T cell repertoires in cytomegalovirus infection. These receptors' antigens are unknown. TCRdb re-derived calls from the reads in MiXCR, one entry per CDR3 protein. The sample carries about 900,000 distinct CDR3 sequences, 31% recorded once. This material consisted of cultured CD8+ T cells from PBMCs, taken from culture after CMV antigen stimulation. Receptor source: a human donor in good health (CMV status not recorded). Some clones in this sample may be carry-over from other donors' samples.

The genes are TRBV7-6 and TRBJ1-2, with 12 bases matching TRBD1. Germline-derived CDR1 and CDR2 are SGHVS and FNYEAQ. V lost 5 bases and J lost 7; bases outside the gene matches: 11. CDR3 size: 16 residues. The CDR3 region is CASSLGGTGGEAGYTF. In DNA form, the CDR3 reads TGTGCCAGCAGCCTAGGGGGGACAGGGGGCGAGGCTGGCTACACCTTC. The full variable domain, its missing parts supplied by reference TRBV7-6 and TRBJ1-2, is GAGVSQSPRYKVTKRGQDVALRCDPISGHVSLYWYRQALGQGPEFLTYFNYEAQQDKSGLPNDRFSAERPEGSISTLTIQRTEQRDSAMYRCASSLGGTGGEAGYTFGSGTRLTVV.

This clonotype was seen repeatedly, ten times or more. CDR3 protein: CASSLGERLDMNTEAFF. CDR3 coding DNA: TGTGCCAGCAGTTTGGGGGAGAGGCTGGATATGAACACTGAAGCTTTCTTT. The chain has TRBV12-3 or TRBV12-4 and TRBJ1-1; tentatively, D is TRBD1 (5 bases). This CDR3 spans 17 amino acids. V was cut by 3 bases and J by 0 bases, with 17 bases left in between.

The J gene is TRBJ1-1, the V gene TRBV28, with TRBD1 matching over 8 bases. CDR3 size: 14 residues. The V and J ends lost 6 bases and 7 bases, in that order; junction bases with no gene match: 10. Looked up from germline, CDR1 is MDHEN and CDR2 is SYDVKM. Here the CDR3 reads CASRMRQGRGEAFF. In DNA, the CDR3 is TGTGCCAGCAGAATGAGACAGGGGCGCGGTGAAGCTTTCTTT.

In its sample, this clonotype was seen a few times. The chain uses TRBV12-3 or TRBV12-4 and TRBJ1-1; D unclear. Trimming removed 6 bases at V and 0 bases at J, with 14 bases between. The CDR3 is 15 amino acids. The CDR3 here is CASSTGPYMNTEAFF. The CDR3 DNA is TGTGCCAGCAGCACGGGCCCCTACATGAACACTGAAGCTTTCTTT.

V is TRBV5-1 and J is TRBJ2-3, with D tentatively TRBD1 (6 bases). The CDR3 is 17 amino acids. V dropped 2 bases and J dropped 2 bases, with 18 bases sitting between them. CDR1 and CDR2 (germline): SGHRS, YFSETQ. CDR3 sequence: CASSFRCDRNFTDTQYF. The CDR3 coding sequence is TGCGCCAGCAGCTTTAGGTGCGACAGGAATTTCACAGATACGCAGTATTTT.

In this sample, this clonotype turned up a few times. The CDR3 coding sequence is TGCAGTGCTGACGAGGCAGACCCCACCGGGGAGCTGTTTTTT. It yields the protein CSADEADPTGELFF. The rearrangement joins TRBV20-1 to TRBJ2-2; no firm D call. Germline lookup yields CDR1 DFQATT and CDR2 SNEGSKA (reference sequence). The CDR3 totals 14 residues. The V end was cut by 5 bases, the J end by 4 bases, with 14 bases between.

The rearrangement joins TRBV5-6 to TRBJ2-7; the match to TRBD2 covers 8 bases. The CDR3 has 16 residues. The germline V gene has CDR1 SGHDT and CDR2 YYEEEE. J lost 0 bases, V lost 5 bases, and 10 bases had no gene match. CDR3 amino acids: CASRQISGASSYEQYV. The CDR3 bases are TGTGCCAGCAGACAAATTAGCGGGGCGAGCTCCTACGAGCAGTACGTC.

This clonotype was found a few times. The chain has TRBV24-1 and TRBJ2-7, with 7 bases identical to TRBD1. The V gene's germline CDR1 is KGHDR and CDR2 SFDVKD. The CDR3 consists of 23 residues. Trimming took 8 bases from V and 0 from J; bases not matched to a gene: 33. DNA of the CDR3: TGTGCCACCATTCAACAGAAACCCAGAGACAGGGCTCATCTGACGACCTACTCCTACGAGCAGTACGTC. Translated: CATIQQKPRDRAHLTTYSYEQYV.

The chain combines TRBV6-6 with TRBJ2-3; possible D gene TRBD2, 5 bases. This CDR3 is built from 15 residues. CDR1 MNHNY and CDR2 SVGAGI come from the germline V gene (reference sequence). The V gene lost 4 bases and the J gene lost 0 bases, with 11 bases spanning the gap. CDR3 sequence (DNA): TGTGCCAGCAGTTGGAGCGGTGCTAGCACAGATACGCAGTATTTT. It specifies CASSWSGASTDTQYF.

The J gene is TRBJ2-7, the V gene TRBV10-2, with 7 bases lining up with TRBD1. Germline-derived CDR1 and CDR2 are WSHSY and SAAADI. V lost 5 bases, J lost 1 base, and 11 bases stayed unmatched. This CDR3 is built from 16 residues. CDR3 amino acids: CASSFSPGQSSYEQYF. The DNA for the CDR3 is TGCGCCAGCAGTTTTTCCCCGGGACAGTCTTCCTACGAGCAGTACTTC.

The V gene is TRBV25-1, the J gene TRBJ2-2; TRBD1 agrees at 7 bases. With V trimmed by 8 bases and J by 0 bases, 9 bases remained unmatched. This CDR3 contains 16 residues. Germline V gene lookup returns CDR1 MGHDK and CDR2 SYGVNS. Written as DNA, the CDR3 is TGTGCCAGCTCTGCCCCCGGGACAGCGAACACCGGGGAGCTGTTTTTT. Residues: CASSAPGTANTGELFF.

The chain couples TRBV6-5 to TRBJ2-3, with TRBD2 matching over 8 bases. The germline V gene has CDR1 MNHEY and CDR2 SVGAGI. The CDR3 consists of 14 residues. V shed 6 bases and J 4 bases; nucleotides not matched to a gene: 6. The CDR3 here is CASRFDGGADTQYF. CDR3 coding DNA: TGTGCCAGCAGATTCGACGGGGGGGCAGATACGCAGTATTTT.

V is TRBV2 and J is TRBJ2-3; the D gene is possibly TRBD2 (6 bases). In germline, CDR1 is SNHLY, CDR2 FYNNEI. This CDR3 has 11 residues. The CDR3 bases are TGTGGGGCGCGGGGACCGGATACGCAGTATTTT. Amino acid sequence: CGARGPDTQYF.

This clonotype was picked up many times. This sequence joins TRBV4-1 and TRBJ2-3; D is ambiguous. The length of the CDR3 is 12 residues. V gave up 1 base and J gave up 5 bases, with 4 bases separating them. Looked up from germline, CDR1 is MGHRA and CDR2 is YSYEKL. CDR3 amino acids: CASSQGRDTQYF. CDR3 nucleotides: TGCGCCAGCAGCCAAGGAAGAGATACGCAGTATTTT.

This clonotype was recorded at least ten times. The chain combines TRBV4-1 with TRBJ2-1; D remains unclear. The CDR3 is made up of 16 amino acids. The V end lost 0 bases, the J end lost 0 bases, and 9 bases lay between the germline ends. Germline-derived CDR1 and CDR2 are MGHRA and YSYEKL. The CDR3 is CASSQDALLSYNEQFF. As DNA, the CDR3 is TGCGCCAGCAGCCAAGACGCCTTGCTCTCCTACAATGAGCAGTTCTTC.

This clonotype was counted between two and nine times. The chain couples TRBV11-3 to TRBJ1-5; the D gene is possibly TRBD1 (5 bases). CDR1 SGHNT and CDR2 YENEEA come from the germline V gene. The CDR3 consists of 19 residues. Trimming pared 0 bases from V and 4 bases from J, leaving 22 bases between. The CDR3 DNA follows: TGTGCCAGCAGCTTAGACCCCCCCCGGGGGGAGAGTGGTAATCAGCCCCAGCATTTT. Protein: CASSLDPPRGESGNQPQHF.

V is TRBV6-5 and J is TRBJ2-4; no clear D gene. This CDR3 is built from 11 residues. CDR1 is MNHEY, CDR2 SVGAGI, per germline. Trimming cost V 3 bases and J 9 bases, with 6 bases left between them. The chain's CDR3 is CASSYARIQYF. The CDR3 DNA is TGTGCCAGCAGTTATGCGCGCATTCAGTACTTC.

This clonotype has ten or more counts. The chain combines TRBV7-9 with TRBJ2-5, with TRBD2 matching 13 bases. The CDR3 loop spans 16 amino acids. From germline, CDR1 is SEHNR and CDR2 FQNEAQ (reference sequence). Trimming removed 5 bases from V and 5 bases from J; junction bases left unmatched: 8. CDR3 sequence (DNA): TGTGCCAGCAGCGCCCCGGGACTAGCGGGGATGGAGACCCAGTACTTC. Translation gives CASSAPGLAGMETQYF. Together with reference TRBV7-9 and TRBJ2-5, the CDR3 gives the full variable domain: DTGVSQNPRHKITKRGQNVTFRCDPISEHNRLYWYRQTLGQGPEFLTYFQNEAQLEKSRLLSDRFSAERPKGSFSTLEIQRTEQGDSAMYLCASSAPGLAGMETQYFGPGTRLLVL.

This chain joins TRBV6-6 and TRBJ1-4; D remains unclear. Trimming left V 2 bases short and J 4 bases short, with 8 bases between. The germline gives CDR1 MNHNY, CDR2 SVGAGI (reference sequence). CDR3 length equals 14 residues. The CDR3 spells CASSYARVNEKLFF. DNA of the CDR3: TGTGCCAGCAGTTACGCGCGAGTTAATGAAAAACTGTTTTTT.

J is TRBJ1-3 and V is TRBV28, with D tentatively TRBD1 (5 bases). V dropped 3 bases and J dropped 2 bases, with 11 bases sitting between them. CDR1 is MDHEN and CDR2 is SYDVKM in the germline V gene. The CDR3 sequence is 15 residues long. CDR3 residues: CASSFLGRAGNTIYF. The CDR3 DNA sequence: TGTGCCAGCAGTTTCCTGGGACGCGCTGGAAACACCATATATTTT.

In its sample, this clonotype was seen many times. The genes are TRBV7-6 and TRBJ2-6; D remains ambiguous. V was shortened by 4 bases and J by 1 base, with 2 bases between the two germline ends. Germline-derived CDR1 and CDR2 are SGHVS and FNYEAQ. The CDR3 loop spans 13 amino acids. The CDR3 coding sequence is TGTGCCAGCAGCTCGTCTGGGGCCAACGTCCTGACTTTC. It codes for CASSSSGANVLTF.

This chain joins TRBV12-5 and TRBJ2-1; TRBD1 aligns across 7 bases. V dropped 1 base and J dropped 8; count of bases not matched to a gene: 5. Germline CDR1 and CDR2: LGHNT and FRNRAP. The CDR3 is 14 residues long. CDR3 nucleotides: TGTGCTAGTGGTTTGGGGGGGACAGTGGATGAGCAGTTCTTC. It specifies CASGLGGTVDEQFF.